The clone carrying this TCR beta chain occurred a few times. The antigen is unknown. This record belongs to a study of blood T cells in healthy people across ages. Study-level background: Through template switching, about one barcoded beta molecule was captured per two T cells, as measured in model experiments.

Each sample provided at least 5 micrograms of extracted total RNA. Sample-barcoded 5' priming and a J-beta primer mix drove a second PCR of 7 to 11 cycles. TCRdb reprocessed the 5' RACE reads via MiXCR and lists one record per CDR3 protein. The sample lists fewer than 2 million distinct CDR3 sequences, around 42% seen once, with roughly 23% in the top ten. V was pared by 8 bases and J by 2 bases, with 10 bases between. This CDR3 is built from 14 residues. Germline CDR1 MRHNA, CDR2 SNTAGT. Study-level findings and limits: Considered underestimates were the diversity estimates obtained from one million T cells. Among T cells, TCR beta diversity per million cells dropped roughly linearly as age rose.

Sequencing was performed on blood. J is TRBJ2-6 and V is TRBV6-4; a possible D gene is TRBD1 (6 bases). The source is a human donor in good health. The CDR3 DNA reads TGTGCCAGCGCCAGGGGTCCTGGGGCCAACGTCCTGACTTTC. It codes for CASARGPGANVLTF.